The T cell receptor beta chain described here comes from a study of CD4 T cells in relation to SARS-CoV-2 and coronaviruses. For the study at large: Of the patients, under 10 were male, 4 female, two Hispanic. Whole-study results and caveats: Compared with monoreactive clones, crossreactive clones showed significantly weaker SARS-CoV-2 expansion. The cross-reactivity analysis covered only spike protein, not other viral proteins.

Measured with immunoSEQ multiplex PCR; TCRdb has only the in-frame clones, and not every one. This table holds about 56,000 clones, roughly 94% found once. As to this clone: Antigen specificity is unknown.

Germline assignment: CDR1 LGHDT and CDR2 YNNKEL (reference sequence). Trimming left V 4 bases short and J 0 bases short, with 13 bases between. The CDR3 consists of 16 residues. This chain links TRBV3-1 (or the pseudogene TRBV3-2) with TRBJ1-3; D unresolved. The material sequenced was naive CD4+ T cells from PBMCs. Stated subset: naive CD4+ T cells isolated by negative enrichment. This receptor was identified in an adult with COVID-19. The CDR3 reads CASSLRRKGSGNTIYF. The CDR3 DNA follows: TGTGCCAGCAGCCTCCGACGGAAAGGCTCTGGAAACACCATATATTTT.